Listed here is a single TCR beta chain. These data are taken from a study of T cell changes during pregnancy in multiple sclerosis. Assay used: immunoSEQ multiplex PCR; TCRdb lists only in-frame clones, some missing. Among about 59,000 clones listed, 90% to 95% were seen once. This CDR3 region has 15 residues. Germline V gene data show CDR1 as MNHEY and CDR2 as SVGAGI. Trimming stripped 5 bases from V and 2 bases from J, with 14 bases between. This TCR was sampled from a female donor with multiple sclerosis, enrolled in a pregnancy study. The chain combines TRBV6-5 with TRBJ2-3; tentative D call: TRBD2 (6 bases). Sequenced material: CD8+ T cells from peripheral blood mononuclear cells, taken after pregnancy. CDR3 sequence reads: CASSPGTHFTDTQYF. The CDR3 nucleotides are TGTGCCAGCAGTCCCGGGACTCACTTCACAGATACGCAGTATTTT.